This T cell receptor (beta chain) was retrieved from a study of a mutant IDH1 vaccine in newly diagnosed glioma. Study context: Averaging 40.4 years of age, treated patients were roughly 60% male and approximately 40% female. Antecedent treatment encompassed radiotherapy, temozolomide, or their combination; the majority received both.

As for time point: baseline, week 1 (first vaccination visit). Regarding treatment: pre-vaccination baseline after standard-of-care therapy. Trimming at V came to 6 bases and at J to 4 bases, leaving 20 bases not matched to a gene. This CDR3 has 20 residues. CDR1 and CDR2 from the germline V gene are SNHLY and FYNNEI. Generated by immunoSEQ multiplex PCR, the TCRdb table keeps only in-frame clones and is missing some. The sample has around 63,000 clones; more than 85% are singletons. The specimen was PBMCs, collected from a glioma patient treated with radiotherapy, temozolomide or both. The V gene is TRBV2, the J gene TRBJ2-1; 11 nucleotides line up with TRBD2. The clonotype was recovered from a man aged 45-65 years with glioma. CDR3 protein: CASRGRGGLQTSGIYNEQFF. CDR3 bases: TGTGCCAGCAGGGGAAGGGGGGGACTCCAGACTAGCGGGATTTACAATGAGCAGTTCTTC.